One T cell receptor beta chain is described in this entry. Its antigen remains unknown. PCR employed 60 Vbeta and 13 Jbeta primers. Data came from immunoSEQ multiplex PCR; TCRdb stores just in-frame clones and leaves some out. The data contain 190,000 or so clones, 65% to 85% of them singletons. These data belong to a study of cytomegalovirus exposure and HLA in healthy donors. Study-wide background: A previous analysis identified around 120 million unique TCR beta sequences derived from 180 million or so T cells. Study results and limitations: TCR beta chain V- and J-gene trimming was linked, in a later analysis, to a missense variant in DCLRE1C. In a later analysis, TCR association rates varied by HLA locus: DRB1 most, HLA-C fewest.

The V gene's germline CDR1 is LGHNA and CDR2 YSLEER. The length of the CDR3 is 16 residues. This chain connects TRBV4-3 to TRBJ2-5, with a possible D match to TRBD2 (5 bases). The DNA matches TRBJ2-7 better at its end, which makes the J call doubtful. This receptor was identified in a boy younger than 10 in good health and CMV-seronegative. The sample taken for sequencing was PBMCs. CDR3 coding DNA: TGCGCCAGCAGCCAATCCCTATTAAGAGCAGGAGGCGAGCAGTACTTC. This encodes CASSQSLLRAGGEQYF.